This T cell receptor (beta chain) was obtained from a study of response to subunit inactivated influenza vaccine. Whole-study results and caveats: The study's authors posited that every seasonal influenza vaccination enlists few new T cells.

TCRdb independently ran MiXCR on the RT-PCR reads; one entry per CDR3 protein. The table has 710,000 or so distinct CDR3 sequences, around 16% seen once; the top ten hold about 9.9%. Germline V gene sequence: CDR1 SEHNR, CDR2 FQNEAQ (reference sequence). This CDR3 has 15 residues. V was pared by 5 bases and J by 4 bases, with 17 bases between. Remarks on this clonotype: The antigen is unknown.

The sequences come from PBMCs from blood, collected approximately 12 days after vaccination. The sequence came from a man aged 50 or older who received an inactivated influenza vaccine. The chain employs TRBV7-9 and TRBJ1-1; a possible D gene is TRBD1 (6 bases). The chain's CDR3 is CASSTYREGGTEAFF. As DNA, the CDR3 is TGTGCCAGCAGCACCTACAGGGAAGGTGGCACTGAAGCTTTCTTT.